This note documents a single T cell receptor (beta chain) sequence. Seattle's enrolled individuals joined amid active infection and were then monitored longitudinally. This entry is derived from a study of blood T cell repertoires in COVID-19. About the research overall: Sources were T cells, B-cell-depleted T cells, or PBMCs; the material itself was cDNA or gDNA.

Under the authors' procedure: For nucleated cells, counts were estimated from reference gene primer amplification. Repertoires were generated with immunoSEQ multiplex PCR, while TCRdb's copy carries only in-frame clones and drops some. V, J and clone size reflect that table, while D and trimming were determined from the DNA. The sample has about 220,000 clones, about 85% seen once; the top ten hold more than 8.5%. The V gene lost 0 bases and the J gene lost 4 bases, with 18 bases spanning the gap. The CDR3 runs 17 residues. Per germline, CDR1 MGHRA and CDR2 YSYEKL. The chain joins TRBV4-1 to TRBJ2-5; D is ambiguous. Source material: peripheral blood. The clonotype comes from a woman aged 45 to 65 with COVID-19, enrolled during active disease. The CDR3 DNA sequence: TGCGCCAGCAGCCAAGATTTGGTTTGGGCAGTTCGAGAGACCCAGTACTTC. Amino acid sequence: CASSQDLVWAVRETQYF.